This T cell receptor beta chain comes out of a study of T cell repertoires in cytomegalovirus infection. Study details: HLA-C-restricted CMV epitopes, recently identified, and well-studied HLA-B-restricted ones were used by the study. General study points: Within the response measured ex vivo, HLA-C-restricted CMV-specific TCR beta clonotypes were dominant.

The CDR3 runs to 16 residues. Germline CDR1 is SGHAT and CDR2 is FQNNGV. The trim removed 1 base at V and 7 bases at J, leaving 6 bases unmatched. This clonotype was seen more than once but under ten times. What it binds is not known. TCRdb reprocessed the reads with MiXCR, giving one entry per CDR3 protein. The table lists a few hundred thousand distinct CDR3 sequences, roughly a third of them singletons. The source of this sequence is a human donor in good health (CMV status not recorded). Some clones in this sample may be carry-over from other donors' samples. The rearrangement links TRBV11-2 to TRBJ2-1, with 11 bases identical to TRBD2. The sequencing used cultured PBMCs, collected from culture after CMV antigen stimulation. CDR3 sequence (DNA): TGTGCCAGCAGCTTAGGGTCCCCTAGCGGGAGGAATGAGCAGTTCTTC. Amino acid sequence: CASSLGSPSGRNEQFF.